Each of the 26 T cell receptor beta chains below was sequenced from the same sample in a study of pediatric ulcerative colitis. Sequencing used immunoSEQ multiplex PCR; TCRdb keeps in-frame clones, though not all of them. The sample holds roughly 37,000 clones, over 80% seen once. Material for sequencing was blood. The source of these receptors is a girl between 10 and 17 years old with moderate ulcerative colitis.

The DNA for the CDR3 is TGTGCCAGCAGCTTAGCGGGGGTTTATGGCAATGAGCAGTTCTTC. Protein product: CASSLAGVYGNEQFF. This sequence joins TRBV7-8 and TRBJ2-1; D may correspond to TRBD1 or TRBD2 (5 bases each). Per the germline V gene, CDR1 is SGHVS and CDR2 is FQNEAQ. This CDR3 is 15 amino acids long. Trimming took off 0 bases at V and 6 bases at J, with 12 bases between the two ends.

In this sample, this clone turned up a few times. V is TRBV18 and J is TRBJ2-3; D is ambiguous. This CDR3 has 13 amino acids. V was cut by 4 bases and J by 4 bases, with 9 bases left in between. Germline V gives CDR1 KGHSH, CDR2 LQKENI. This CDR3 reads CASSLLTADTQYF. The DNA for the CDR3 is TGTGCCAGCTCACTTTTGACGGCAGATACGCAGTATTTT.

In this sample, this clone turned up a few times. The rearrangement uses TRBV5-1 and TRBJ1-5; unclear D gene. Germline V gene sequence: CDR1 SGHRS, CDR2 YFSETQ. Trimming shortened V by 7 bases and J by 7 bases, and 15 bases separated the two germline ends. There are 13 residues in the CDR3. CDR3 in amino acids: CASGVSPGQPQHF. The CDR3 nucleotides read TGCGCCAGCGGGGTAAGTCCGGGGCAGCCCCAGCATTTT.

The gene calls are TRBV28 and TRBJ1-1; maybe TRBD1 (6 bases). The CDR3 totals 14 residues. Per germline, CDR1 MDHEN and CDR2 SYDVKM. Trimming took 3 bases from V and 3 from J, leaving 11 bases between them. The CDR3 reads CASSFRGGHTEAFF. In nucleotides, the CDR3 is TGTGCCAGCAGTTTTAGGGGGGGGCACACTGAAGCTTTCTTT.

The chain joins TRBV6-1 to TRBJ1-2, with D maybe TRBD1 (6 bases). Germline V lookup: CDR1 MNHNS, CDR2 SASEGT. The CDR3 is 15 residues long. Trimming took 2 bases from V and 8 from J, leaving 18 bases between them. In nucleotides, the CDR3 is TGTGCCAGCAGTGAAATGGGGACCGGGGGGCTCGGCTACACCTTC. Its protein is CASSEMGTGGLGYTF.

V and J are TRBV5-6 and TRBJ1-4; weak D call: TRBD1 (6 bases). The CDR3 runs 14 residues. V lost 2 bases and J 8 bases, leaving 13 bases between the germline ends. Germline CDR1 and CDR2: SGHDT and YYEEEE. CDR3: CASSLSAGAEKLFF. DNA of the CDR3: TGTGCCAGCAGCTTATCGGCAGGGGCCGAAAAACTGTTTTTT.

The rearrangement links TRBV7-8 to TRBJ2-5; D is ambiguous. V gave up 5 bases and J gave up 1 base, with 17 bases separating them. CDR1 and CDR2 (germline): SGHVS, FQNEAQ. This CDR3 has 16 amino acids. CDR3 DNA sequence: TGTGCCAGCAGCCCCCATTCTTTGACTGGCCAAGAGACCCAGTACTTC. As protein: CASSPHSLTGQETQYF.

V usage is TRBV6-4 and J usage is TRBJ2-1; 7 bases line up with TRBD1. The germline V gene encodes CDR1 MRHNA and CDR2 SNTAGT. The CDR3 spans 14 residues. V was clipped by 4 bases and J by 2 bases; unmatched bases: 2. CDR3 bases: TGTGCCAGCAGTGCTCAGGGGGCCTACAATGAGCAGTTCTTC. Translated: CASSAQGAYNEQFF.

The chain has TRBV5-4 and TRBJ2-1, with TRBD2 identical over 11 bases. Germline CDR1 reads SGHNT; CDR2 reads YYREEE (reference sequence). V dropped 0 bases and J dropped 9; count of bases not matched to a gene: 5. The CDR3 length is 15 residues. CDR3 loop: CASSLDSGRALEQFF. Here the CDR3 DNA reads TGTGCCAGCAGCTTGGATAGCGGGAGGGCCCTTGAGCAGTTCTTC.

In this sample, this clone turned up a few times. J is TRBJ1-4 and V is TRBV6-5; no clear D. The CDR3 sequence is 15 residues long. V shed 6 bases and J shed 7 bases, with 18 bases lying between them. Germline-derived CDR1 and CDR2 are MNHEY and SVGAGI. The CDR3 DNA follows: TGTGCCAGCAGCCCCAACAGACCGGAGAGTGAAAAACTGTTTTTT. Translation gives CASSPNRPESEKLFF.

The V call is TRBV10-3, the J call TRBJ2-7; 8 bases agree with TRBD1. Trimming removed 2 bases from V and 6 bases from J; junction bases left unmatched: 9. Germline values: CDR1 ENHRY, CDR2 SYGVKD. The CDR3 consists of 15 residues. DNA for the CDR3: TGTGCCATCAGTGAGCCCCGGCAGGGGGCGCTCGAGCAGTACTTC. Translated: CAISEPRQGALEQYF.

The chain has TRBV6-5 and TRBJ1-1; maybe TRBD1 (5 bases). The germline V gene has CDR1 MNHEY and CDR2 SVGAGI. V was shortened by 7 bases and J by 5 bases, with 20 bases between the two germline ends. The CDR3 is 15 amino acids. This CDR3 reads CASTHETVWGTEAFF. The CDR3 bases are TGTGCCAGCACCCACGAGACAGTTTGGGGAACTGAAGCTTTCTTT.

The V and J genes are TRBV2 and TRBJ1-5; D is ambiguous. The ends were cut back, 5 bases at V and 1 base at J, with 9 bases in the middle. The CDR3 sequence is 14 residues long. CDR1 and CDR2 (germline): SNHLY, FYNNEI. CDR3 DNA: TGTGCCAGCAGTACCCCGGGGAGCAATCAGCCCCAGCATTTT. Translated, it gives CASSTPGSNQPQHF.

The CDR3 DNA reads as TGTGCCAGCAGTCTGGGGAGCAATCAGCCCCAGCATTTT. It codes for CASSLGSNQPQHF. The V and J genes are TRBV6-5 and TRBJ1-5; D gene ambiguous. The germline V gene encodes CDR1 MNHEY and CDR2 SVGAGI. V gave up 5 bases and J gave up 1 base, with 6 bases separating them. This CDR3 region has 13 residues.

The rearrangement uses TRBV28 and TRBJ1-2, with 8 bases identical to TRBD1. Trimming removed 9 bases from V and 3 bases from J; junction bases left unmatched: 3. Germline values: CDR1 MDHEN, CDR2 SYDVKM. CDR3 length: 12 amino acids. CDR3: CASRTGHYGYTF. The CDR3 nucleotides are TGTGCCAGTAGGACAGGGCACTATGGCTACACCTTC.

V usage is TRBV5-1 and J usage is TRBJ2-3; 9 bases line up with TRBD2. The trim removed 4 bases at V and 4 bases at J, leaving 7 bases unmatched. Germline V gene sequence: CDR1 SGHRS, CDR2 YFSETQ. This CDR3 has 15 residues. The chain's CDR3 is CASSPRTSVADTQYF. In DNA form, the CDR3 reads TGCGCCAGCAGCCCAAGGACTAGCGTCGCAGATACGCAGTATTTT. The full variable domain, rest sourced from reference TRBV5-1 and TRBJ2-3, is KAGVTQTPRYLIKTRGQQVTLSCSPISGHRSVSWYQQTPGQGLQFLFEYFSETQRNKGNFPGRFSGRQFSNSRSEMNVSTLELGDSALYLCASSPRTSVADTQYFGPGTRLTVL.

The chain joins TRBV7-8 to TRBJ1-1, with 12 bases matching TRBD1. Looked up from germline, CDR1 is SGHVS and CDR2 is FQNEAQ. CDR3 length: 17 residues. Trimming took 6 bases from V and 2 from J; bases not matched to a gene: 10. The CDR3 nucleotides are TGTGCCAGCAGTTTATTAGGGACAGGGGGCCGCAACACTGAAGCTTTCTTT. The encoded protein is CASSLLGTGGRNTEAFF.

In its sample, this clone ranks as medium-sized. The V call is TRBV6-1, the J call TRBJ2-7; D is tentatively TRBD1 or TRBD2 (5 bases each). Trimming stripped 6 bases from V and 6 bases from J, with 15 bases between. Germline CDR1 MNHNS, CDR2 SASEGT. The CDR3 length is 13 residues. CDR3 amino acids: CASRIGEGSEQYF. CDR3 DNA sequence: TGTGCCAGCAGAATAGGTGAGGGGAGCGAGCAGTACTTC.

V and J are TRBV6-1 and TRBJ2-4, with D maybe TRBD2 (5 bases). The germline V gene has CDR1 MNHNS and CDR2 SASEGT. V lost 6 bases and J 8 bases, leaving 14 bases between the germline ends. This CDR3 spans 13 amino acids. The CDR3 DNA reads TGTGCCAGCAGCACTAGTAGGGCGGACATTCAGTACTTC. As protein: CASSTSRADIQYF.

This clone was detected once. The V and J genes are TRBV5-8 and TRBJ1-1; D is unclear. The V gene lost 3 bases and the J gene lost 0 bases, with 9 bases spanning the gap. The germline V gene has CDR1 SGHTS and CDR2 YDEGEE. The CDR3 spans 14 residues. CDR3 coding DNA: TGTGCCAGCAGCTGGTACCCTATGAACACTGAAGCTTTCTTT. It is translated as CASSWYPMNTEAFF.

The chain has TRBV29-1 and TRBJ1-1; unclear D gene. Germline V gene sequence: CDR1 SQVTM, CDR2 ANQGSEA. The ends were cut back, 4 bases at V and 1 base at J, with 10 bases in the middle. The CDR3 totals 13 residues. The CDR3 nucleotides are TGCAGCGTTGGAGGGTATTGGAACACTGAAGCTTTCTTT. This codes for CSVGGYWNTEAFF.

The chain employs TRBV19 and TRBJ2-3; 7 bases agree with TRBD2. CDR1 is LNHDA and CDR2 is SQIVND in the germline V gene (reference sequence). The junction had 12 bases not matched to a gene; V was cut back by 3 bases and J by 0 bases. The CDR3 totals 18 residues. The CDR3 is CASSMRREATISTDTQYF. The CDR3 DNA follows: TGTGCCAGTAGTATGCGACGGGAGGCAACAATTAGCACAGATACGCAGTATTTT.

The CDR3 is CASSEGTSYNEQFF. The CDR3, as DNA: TGTGCCAGCAGTGAGGGGACTAGTTACAATGAGCAGTTCTTC. The chain has TRBV2 and TRBJ2-1; TRBD2 aligns across 8 bases. V was pared by 3 bases and J by 4 bases, with 2 bases of the junction left unmatched. From germline, CDR1 is SNHLY and CDR2 FYNNEI. This CDR3 has 14 residues.

This chain connects TRBV11-2 to TRBJ2-7; the D gene could be TRBD1 or TRBD2 (5 bases each). The CDR3 covers 14 residues. Germline values: CDR1 SGHAT, CDR2 FQNNGV. Trimming took off 5 bases at V and 0 bases at J, with 11 bases between the two ends. In DNA, the CDR3 is TGTGCCAGCAGCACGGGACCGGGCTCCTACGAGCAGTACTTC. Its protein is CASSTGPGSYEQYF.

V and J are TRBV28 and TRBJ1-5; TRBD1 matches 7 bases. V lost 5 bases to trimming and J lost 4 bases; unmatched junction nucleotides: 8. Per the germline V gene, CDR1 is MDHEN and CDR2 is SYDVKM. The CDR3 extends over 15 amino acids. CDR3 DNA: TGTGCCAGCAGTCCGTCGACAGGGCTGAATCAGCCCCAGCATTTT. Amino acid sequence: CASSPSTGLNQPQHF.

The J gene is TRBJ2-7, the V gene TRBV9, with D unclear. Germline loops: CDR1 SGDLS, CDR2 YYNGEE. The germline V and J ends were trimmed by 5 bases and 2 bases, with 17 bases remaining between them. This CDR3 has 15 residues. In DNA, the CDR3 is TGTGCCAGCAGTTCCTGTAGTCCCGGACCCTACGAGCAGTACTTC. Translation gives CASSSCSPGPYEQYF. The full variable domain, completed using reference TRBV9 and TRBJ2-7, is DSGVTQTPKHLITATGQRVTLRCSPRSGDLSVYWYQQSLDQGLQFLIQYYNGEERAKGNILERFSAQQFPDLHSELNLSSLELGDSALYFCASSSCSPGPYEQYFGPGTRLTVT.